These T cell receptor beta chains were read from a single sample in a study of CD4 T cells in relation to SARS-CoV-2 and coronaviruses. These TCRs are of unknown antigen specificity. The repertoire was sequenced with immunoSEQ multiplex PCR; TCRdb's copy has only in-frame clones and lacks some. The sample holds about 29,000 clones; approximately 80% are singletons and the top ten take roughly 14%. Specimen: CD4+ T cells from PBMCs, cultured in vitro. These receptors came from a human donor in good health. Each CDR3 is given with its conserved first and last residue. The D gene is left open where the match is weak. Rows give clone size only sometimes, using once, few, many, or a class for an expanded clone.

CASSLQGAGHEQYF	TGCGCCAGCAGCCTCCAGGGGGCAGGGCACGAGCAGTACTTC	TRBV5-1	TRBJ2-7	TRBD1	.
CASSQSGTGVITEAFF	TGTGCCAGCAGCCAATCTGGGACAGGGGTTATCACTGAAGCTTTCTTT	TRBV14	TRBJ1-1	TRBD1	once
CASSLRGAGPDTQYF	TGTGCCAGCAGCTTGAGGGGCGCGGGTCCAGATACGCAGTATTTT	TRBV5-4	TRBJ2-3	.	.
CASSLVTLAVTEQFF	TGTGCCAGCAGCTTAGTAACACTAGCGGTGACTGAGCAGTTCTTC	TRBV11-2	TRBJ2-1	TRBD2	once
CAWSTLSGVNEQFF	TGTGCCTGGAGTACCCTGAGCGGAGTTAATGAGCAGTTCTTC	TRBV30	TRBJ2-1	.	.
CASSLGQAPSYNSPLHF	TGTGCCAGCAGCCTGGGACAGGCCCCCTCCTATAATTCACCCCTCCACTTT	TRBV7-6	TRBJ1-6	TRBD1	.
CASSRTGHQETQYF	TGTGCCAGCTCACGGACAGGGCACCAAGAGACCCAGTACTTC	TRBV18	TRBJ2-5	TRBD1	.
CASSRLAGGGEQFF	TGTGCCAGCAGCCGACTAGCGGGAGGGGGGGAGCAGTTCTTC	TRBV6-5	TRBJ2-1	TRBD2	.
CASSMGQAFNEQYF	TGTGCCAGCAGCATGGGACAGGCCTTTAACGAGCAGTACTTC	TRBV5-4	TRBJ2-7	TRBD1	.
CASSASTSGGAQETQYF	TGTGCCAGCAGTGCATCGACTAGCGGGGGAGCCCAAGAGACCCAGTACTTC	TRBV2	TRBJ2-5	TRBD2	once
CASSQVPGQSSGNTIYF	TGCGCCAGCAGCCAAGTCCCCGGACAGTCCTCTGGAAACACCATATATTTT	TRBV4-3	TRBJ1-3	.	.
CASSGLTGPNPNTGELFF	TGTGCCAGCAGTGGGCTGACAGGGCCAAACCCTAACACCGGGGAGCTGTTTTTT	TRBV25-1	TRBJ2-2	TRBD1	.
CASSYSTGDPKAFF	TGTGCCAGCAGTTACTCGACGGGTGATCCTAAAGCTTTCTTT	TRBV6-5	TRBJ1-1	.	.
CASSTLGREGETQYF	TGTGCCAGTAGTACTCTGGGTCGAGAAGGAGAGACCCAGTACTTC	TRBV19	TRBJ2-5	.	.
CASSQALGLAGVHEQFF	TGCGCCAGCAGCCAAGCTTTAGGCCTAGCGGGAGTCCATGAGCAGTTCTTC	TRBV4-3	TRBJ2-1	TRBD2	.
CASSPTGVGEQYF	TGTGCCAGCAGCCCGACAGGGGTAGGCGAGCAGTACTTC	TRBV14	TRBJ2-7	TRBD1	.
CASTRTTDNTEAFF	TGTGCCAGCACCCGTACGACAGATAACACTGAAGCTTTCTTT	TRBV3-1/TRBV3-2	TRBJ1-1	.	.
CSVLYSQETQYF	TGCAGCGTTTTGTACAGTCAAGAGACCCAGTACTTC	TRBV29-1	TRBJ2-5	.	.
CASGLDDGLAGVLENIQYF	TGTGCTAGTGGTTTGGATGACGGACTAGCGGGAGTACTGGAAAACATTCAGTACTTC	TRBV12-5	TRBJ2-4	TRBD2	.
CASSPGQAGAGELFF	TGTGCCAGCTCACCGGGACAGGCCGGAGCCGGGGAGCTGTTTTTT	TRBV18	TRBJ2-2	TRBD1	.
CASSYSEKSTDTQYF	TGTGCCAGCAGTTACTCGGAGAAAAGCACAGATACGCAGTATTTT	TRBV6-2/TRBV6-3	TRBJ2-3	.	once
CSVQPLSSREQYF	TGCAGCGTCCAGCCTCTAAGTTCTCGGGAGCAGTACTTC	TRBV29-1	TRBJ2-7	.	.
CASSSGGNYGYTF	TGTGCCAGCTCATCGGGGGGTAACTATGGCTACACCTTC	TRBV18	TRBJ1-2	.	once
CASSLGDITSYNEQFF	TGTGCCAGTAGTCTAGGTGACATTACCTCCTACAATGAGCAGTTCTTC	TRBV19	TRBJ2-1	.	.
CASNRDRGPANTEAFF	TGTGCCAGCAATAGGGACAGGGGGCCCGCGAACACTGAAGCTTTCTTT	TRBV2	TRBJ1-1	TRBD1	.
CASSLFQTSGQPQHF	TGTGCCAGCAGCTTGTTTCAGACTAGCGGTCAGCCCCAGCATTTT	TRBV5-6	TRBJ1-5	.	.
CASSLGRRENSPLHF	TGTGCCAGCAGTTTGGGTCGGAGGGAAAATTCACCCCTCCACTTT	TRBV6-2/TRBV6-3	TRBJ1-6	.	.
CASSVEGINTEAFF	TGTGCCAGCAGCGTAGAAGGGATCAACACTGAAGCTTTCTTT	TRBV9	TRBJ1-1	.	once
CASSVGQGESGELFF	TGTGCCAGCAGCGTAGGGCAGGGAGAATCCGGGGAGCTGTTTTTT	TRBV9	TRBJ2-2	.	.
CASSENAGELFF	TGTGCCAGCAGTGAAAACGCCGGGGAGCTGTTTTTT	TRBV6-1	TRBJ2-2	.	.
CASSVHDYNEQFF	TGTGCCAGCAGCGTTCACGACTACAATGAGCAGTTCTTC	TRBV9	TRBJ2-1	.	.
CASSLGGSFTYEQYF	TGTGCCAGCAGCTTGGGCGGGAGTTTCACCTACGAGCAGTACTTC	TRBV5-8	TRBJ2-7	TRBD2	.
CATETWATNQPQHF	TGTGCCACCGAAACCTGGGCTACGAATCAGCCCCAGCATTTT	TRBV21-1	TRBJ1-5	.	.
CASSLDRASYEQYF	TGTGCCAGCAGCTTAGATCGTGCGTCCTACGAGCAGTACTTC	TRBV7-2	TRBJ2-7	.	.
CASSYRTSWGSYEQYF	TGTGCCAGCAGTTACCGGACATCGTGGGGCTCCTACGAGCAGTACTTC	TRBV6-2/TRBV6-3	TRBJ2-7	.	.